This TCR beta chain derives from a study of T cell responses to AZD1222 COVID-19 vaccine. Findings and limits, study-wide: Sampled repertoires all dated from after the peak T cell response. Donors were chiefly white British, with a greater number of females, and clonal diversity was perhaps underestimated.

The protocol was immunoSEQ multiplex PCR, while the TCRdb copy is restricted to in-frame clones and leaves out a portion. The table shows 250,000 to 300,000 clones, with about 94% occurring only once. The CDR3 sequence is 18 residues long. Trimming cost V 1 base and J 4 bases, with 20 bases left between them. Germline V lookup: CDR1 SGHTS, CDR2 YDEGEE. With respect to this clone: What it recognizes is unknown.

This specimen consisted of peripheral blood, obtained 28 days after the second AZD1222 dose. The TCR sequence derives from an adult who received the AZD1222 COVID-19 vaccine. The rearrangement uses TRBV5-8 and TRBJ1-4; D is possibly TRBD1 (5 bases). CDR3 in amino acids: CASSLHPLPGGHNEKLFF. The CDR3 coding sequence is TGTGCCAGCAGCTTGCACCCCCTCCCCGGAGGACATAATGAAAAACTGTTTTTT.